Listed here is a single T cell receptor beta chain. This clonotype was seen only a few times. The target of this receptor is not known. No base quality information exists; no much larger clone differs at one position. These data originate in a study of response to subunit inactivated influenza vaccine (dated by TCRdb to 2016 to 2018). About the full investigation: Deep quantitative profiling of the T cell receptor repertoire was used in the study to follow responses to a trivalent subunit inactivated influenza vaccine. Points the paper makes about the study in general: The authors suggested that each seasonal influenza vaccination may recruit only a limited number of new T cells.

The protocol used for the library was RT-PCR. These reads were obtained on an Illumina HiSeq 2500. TCRdb cleaned the public reads at Q25 with fastp, built clones with MiXCR and kept in-frame beta chains. All rows with the same CDR3 protein become a single entry with the most common DNA and genes. This sample lists approximately 500,000 distinct CDR3 sequences; roughly 13% were detected once. Under 15% of the sample goes to the ten largest clones. The CDR3 spans 13 residues, from the cysteine through the phenylalanine. Only the CDR3 DNA is retained, 39 bases long and in frame from the first base. V and J lose 6 bases and 4 bases, and a span of 10 bases separates them. Explained via the paper, the time point label denotes: around 47 days after influenza vaccine administration.

The chain is encoded by TRBV12-3 or TRBV12-4 joined to TRBJ2-1, with TRBD1 tentatively as D gene (5 bases match). The sequences come from PBMCs from blood, collected more than 35 days after vaccination. The receptor's source is a man aged 45 to 65 who received an inactivated influenza vaccine. Donor details come from another sample of the same person, matched by shared clones. The nucleotide sequence reads as follows: TGTGCCAGCAGCTACGACAGTTACAATGAGCAGTTCTTC. It translates as CASSYDSYNEQFF.